This record covers a single TCR beta chain. Deletions cut 0 bases from V and 10 bases from J, with 18 bases between. The CDR3 contains 16 residues. The data are from a study of blood T cells in healthy people across ages. Alongside a J-beta primer mix, a sample-barcoded 5' primer served in a second PCR lasting about 7 to 11 cycles. Using its own MiXCR run on the 5' RACE reads, TCRdb lists one record per CDR3 protein. The sample holds 800,000 to 1,300,000 distinct CDR3 sequences; roughly a quarter are singletons and the top ten take around 0.7%. These same data were also listed under a study on T cells of mothers and their children.

The rearrangement joins TRBV12-3 or TRBV12-4 to TRBJ1-4; no clear D. The sequenced material came from blood. The receptor was isolated from a girl aged 2-15 years in good health. In DNA form, the CDR3 reads TGTGCCAGCAGTTTAGCGGGAATTGGTACCGCCCGAAAACTGTTTTTT. It codes for CASSLAGIGTARKLFF.